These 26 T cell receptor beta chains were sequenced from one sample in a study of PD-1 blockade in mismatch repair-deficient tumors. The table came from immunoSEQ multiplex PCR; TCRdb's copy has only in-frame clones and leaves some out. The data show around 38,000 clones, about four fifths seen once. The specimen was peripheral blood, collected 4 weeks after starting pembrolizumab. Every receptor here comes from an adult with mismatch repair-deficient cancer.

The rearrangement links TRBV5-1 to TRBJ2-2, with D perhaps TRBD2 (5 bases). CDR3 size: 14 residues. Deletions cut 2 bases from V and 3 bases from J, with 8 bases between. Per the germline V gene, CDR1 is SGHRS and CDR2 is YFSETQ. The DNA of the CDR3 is TGCGCCAGCAGCTTCTGGGGAGACACCGGGGAGCTGTTTTTT. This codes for CASSFWGDTGELFF. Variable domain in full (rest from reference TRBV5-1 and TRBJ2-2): KAGVTQTPRYLIKTRGQQVTLSCSPISGHRSVSWYQQTPGQGLQFLFEYFSETQRNKGNFPGRFSGRQFSNSRSEMNVSTLELGDSALYLCASSFWGDTGELFFGEGSRLTVL.

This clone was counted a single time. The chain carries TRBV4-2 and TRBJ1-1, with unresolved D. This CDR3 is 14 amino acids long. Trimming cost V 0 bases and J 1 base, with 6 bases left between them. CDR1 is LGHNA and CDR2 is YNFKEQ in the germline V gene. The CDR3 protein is CASSQDLGNTEAFF. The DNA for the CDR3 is TGTGCCAGCAGCCAAGATCTAGGGAACACTGAAGCTTTCTTT.

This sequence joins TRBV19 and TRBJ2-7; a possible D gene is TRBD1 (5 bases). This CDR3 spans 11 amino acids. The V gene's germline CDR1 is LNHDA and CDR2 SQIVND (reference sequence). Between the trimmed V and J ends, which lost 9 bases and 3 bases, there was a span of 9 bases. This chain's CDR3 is CARAGHYEQYF. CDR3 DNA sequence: TGTGCCAGAGCAGGGCACTACGAGCAGTACTTC.

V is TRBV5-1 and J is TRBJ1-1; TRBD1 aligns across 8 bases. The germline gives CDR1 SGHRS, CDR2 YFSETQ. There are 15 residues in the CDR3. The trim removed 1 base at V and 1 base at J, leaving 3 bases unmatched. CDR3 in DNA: TGCGCCAGCAGCTTGCGGACAGGGCAGAACACTGAAGCTTTCTTT. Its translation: CASSLRTGQNTEAFF.

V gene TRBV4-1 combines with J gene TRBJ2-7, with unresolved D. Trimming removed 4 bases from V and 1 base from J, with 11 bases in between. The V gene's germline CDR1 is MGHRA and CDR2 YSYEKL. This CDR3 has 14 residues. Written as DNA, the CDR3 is TGCGCCAGCAGCCCGATAGGCTGGTCCTACGAGCAGTACTTC. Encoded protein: CASSPIGWSYEQYF.

Here the CDR3 DNA reads TGTGCCAGTAGTATCGGCCAGGGGCACGGGGAGCTGTTTTTT. Translated, it gives CASSIGQGHGELFF. The chain carries TRBV19 and TRBJ2-2; D might be TRBD1 (6 bases). V lost 3 bases, J lost 7 bases, and 12 bases lay in between. Per the germline V gene, CDR1 is LNHDA and CDR2 is SQIVND (reference sequence). The CDR3 is 14 residues long.

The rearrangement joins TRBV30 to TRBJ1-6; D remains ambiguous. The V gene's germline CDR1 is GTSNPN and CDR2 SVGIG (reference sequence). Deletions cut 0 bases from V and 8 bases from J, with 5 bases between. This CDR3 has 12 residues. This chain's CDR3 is CAWSVLDSPLHF. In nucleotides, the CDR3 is TGTGCCTGGAGTGTACTGGATTCACCCCTCCACTTT.

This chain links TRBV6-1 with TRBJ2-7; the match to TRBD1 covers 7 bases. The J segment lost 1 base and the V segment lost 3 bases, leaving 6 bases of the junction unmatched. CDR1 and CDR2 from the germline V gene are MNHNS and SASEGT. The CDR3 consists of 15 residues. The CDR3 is CASSETGRLSYEQYF. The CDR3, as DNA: TGTGCCAGCAGTGAGACAGGGCGCCTTTCCTACGAGCAGTACTTC.

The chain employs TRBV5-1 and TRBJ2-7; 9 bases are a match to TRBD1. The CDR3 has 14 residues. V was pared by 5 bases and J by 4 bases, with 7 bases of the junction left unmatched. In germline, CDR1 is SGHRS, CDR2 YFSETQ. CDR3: CASRRGTGSYEQYF. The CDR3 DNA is TGCGCCAGCAGACGCGGGACAGGGTCTTACGAGCAGTACTTC.

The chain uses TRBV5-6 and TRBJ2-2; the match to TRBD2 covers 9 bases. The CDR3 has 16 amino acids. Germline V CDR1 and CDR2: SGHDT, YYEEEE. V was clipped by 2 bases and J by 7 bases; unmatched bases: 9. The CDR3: CASSFGGLAIIGELFF. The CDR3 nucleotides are TGTGCCAGCAGCTTTGGGGGACTAGCAATAATCGGGGAGCTGTTTTTT.

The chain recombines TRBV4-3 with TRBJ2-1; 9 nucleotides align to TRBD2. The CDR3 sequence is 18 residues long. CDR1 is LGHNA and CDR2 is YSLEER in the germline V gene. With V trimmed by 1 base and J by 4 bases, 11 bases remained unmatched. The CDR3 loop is CASSQVRAGGPYYNEQFF. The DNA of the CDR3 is TGCGCCAGCAGCCAAGTCAGAGCGGGAGGACCCTATTACAATGAGCAGTTCTTC.

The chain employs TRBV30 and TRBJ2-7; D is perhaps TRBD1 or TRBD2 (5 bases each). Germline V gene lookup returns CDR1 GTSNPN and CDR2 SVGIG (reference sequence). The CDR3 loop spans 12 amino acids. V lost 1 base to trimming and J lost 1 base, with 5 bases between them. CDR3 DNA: TGTGCCTGGAGTGGGGGGTCCTACGAGCAGTACTTC. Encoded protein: CAWSGGSYEQYF.

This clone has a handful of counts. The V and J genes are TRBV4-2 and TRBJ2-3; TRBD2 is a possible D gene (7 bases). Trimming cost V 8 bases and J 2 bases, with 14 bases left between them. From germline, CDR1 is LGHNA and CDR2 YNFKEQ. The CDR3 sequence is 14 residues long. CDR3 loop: CASQGGGDTDTQYF. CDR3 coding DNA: TGTGCCAGCCAAGGGGGGGGTGACACAGATACGCAGTATTTT.

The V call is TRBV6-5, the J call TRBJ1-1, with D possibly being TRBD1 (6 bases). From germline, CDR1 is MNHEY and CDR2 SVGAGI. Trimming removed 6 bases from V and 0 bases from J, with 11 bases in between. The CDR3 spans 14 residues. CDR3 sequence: CASSQQGVNTEAFF. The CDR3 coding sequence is TGTGCCAGCAGCCAACAGGGAGTGAACACTGAAGCTTTCTTT.

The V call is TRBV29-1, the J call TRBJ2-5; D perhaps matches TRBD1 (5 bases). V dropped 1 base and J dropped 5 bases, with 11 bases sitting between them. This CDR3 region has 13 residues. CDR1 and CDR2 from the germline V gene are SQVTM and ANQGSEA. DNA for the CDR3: TGCAGCGTTGAAGCCCCAGGGCGGGAGACCCAGTACTTC. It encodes CSVEAPGRETQYF.

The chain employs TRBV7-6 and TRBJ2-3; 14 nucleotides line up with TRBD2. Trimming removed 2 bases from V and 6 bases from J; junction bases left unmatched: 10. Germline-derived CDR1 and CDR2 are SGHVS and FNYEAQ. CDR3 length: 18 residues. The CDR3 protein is CASSLTPGLAGVEDTQYF. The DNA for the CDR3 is TGTGCCAGCAGCTTAACACCGGGACTAGCGGGAGTTGAGGATACGCAGTATTTT.

The CDR3 DNA sequence: TGTGCCAGCTGGGCGGAGGAACGGTACGAGCAGTACTTC. This sequence encodes CASWAEERYEQYF. V usage is TRBV6-4 and J usage is TRBJ2-7, with a possible D match to TRBD2 (5 bases). This CDR3 has 13 amino acids. Germline values: CDR1 MRHNA, CDR2 SNTAGT. The V end was cut by 8 bases, the J end by 4 bases, with 15 bases between.

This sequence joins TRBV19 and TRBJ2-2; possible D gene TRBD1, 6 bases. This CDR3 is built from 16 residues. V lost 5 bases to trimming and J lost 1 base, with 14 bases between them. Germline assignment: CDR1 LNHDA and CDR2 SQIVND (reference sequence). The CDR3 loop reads CASSPLTGWNTGELFF. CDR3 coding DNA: TGTGCCAGTAGTCCCCTGACAGGCTGGAACACCGGGGAGCTGTTTTTT. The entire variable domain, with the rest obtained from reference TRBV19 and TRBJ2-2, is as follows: DGGITQSPKYLFRKEGQNVTLSCEQNLNHDAMYWYRQDPGQGLRLIYYSQIVNDFQKGDIAEGYSVSREKKESFPLTVTSAQKNPTAFYLCASSPLTGWNTGELFFGEGSRLTVL.

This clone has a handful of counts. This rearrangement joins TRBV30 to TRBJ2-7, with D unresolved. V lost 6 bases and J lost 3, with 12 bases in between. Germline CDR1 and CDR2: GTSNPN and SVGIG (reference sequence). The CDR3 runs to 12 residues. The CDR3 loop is CACSTGSYEQYF. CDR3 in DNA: TGTGCCTGCTCGACTGGAAGCTACGAGCAGTACTTC.

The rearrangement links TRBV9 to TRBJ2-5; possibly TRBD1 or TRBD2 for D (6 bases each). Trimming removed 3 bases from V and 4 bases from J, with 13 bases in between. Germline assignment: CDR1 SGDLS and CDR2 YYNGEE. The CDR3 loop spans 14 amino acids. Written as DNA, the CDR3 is TGTGCCAGCAGCGGCGGGACAATCTCAGAGACCCAGTACTTC. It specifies CASSGGTISETQYF. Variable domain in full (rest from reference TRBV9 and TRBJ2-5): DSGVTQTPKHLITATGQRVTLRCSPRSGDLSVYWYQQSLDQGLQFLIQYYNGEERAKGNILERFSAQQFPDLHSELNLSSLELGDSALYFCASSGGTISETQYFGPGTRLLVL.

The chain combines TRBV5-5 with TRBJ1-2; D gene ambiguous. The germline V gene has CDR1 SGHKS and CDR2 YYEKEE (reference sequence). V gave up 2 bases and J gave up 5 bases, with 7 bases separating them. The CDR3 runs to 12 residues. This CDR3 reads CASSFRYYGYTF. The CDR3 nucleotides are TGTGCCAGCAGCTTCCGGTATTATGGCTACACCTTC.

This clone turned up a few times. CDR3 in amino acids: CASSYYGSGGGIQYF. The CDR3 DNA reads as TGTGCCAGCAGTTACTATGGTAGCGGGGGAGGGATTCAGTACTTC. The rearrangement uses TRBV6-5 and TRBJ2-4; 9 nucleotides line up with TRBD2. The CDR3 extends over 15 amino acids. V lost 1 base, J lost 10 bases, and 8 bases stayed unmatched. Germline CDR1 reads MNHEY; CDR2 reads SVGAGI.

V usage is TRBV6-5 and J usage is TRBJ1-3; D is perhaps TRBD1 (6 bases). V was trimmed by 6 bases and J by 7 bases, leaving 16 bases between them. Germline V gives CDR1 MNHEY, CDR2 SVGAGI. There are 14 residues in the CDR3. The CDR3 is CASRPPGQFNTIYF. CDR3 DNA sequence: TGTGCCAGCAGGCCTCCCGGACAGTTTAACACCATATATTTT.

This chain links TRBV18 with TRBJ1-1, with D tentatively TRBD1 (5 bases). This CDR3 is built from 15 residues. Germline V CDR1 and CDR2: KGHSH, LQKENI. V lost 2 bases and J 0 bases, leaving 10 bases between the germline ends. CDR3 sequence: CASSPAGGVNTEAFF. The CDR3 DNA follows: TGTGCCAGCTCACCAGCTGGGGGAGTGAACACTGAAGCTTTCTTT.

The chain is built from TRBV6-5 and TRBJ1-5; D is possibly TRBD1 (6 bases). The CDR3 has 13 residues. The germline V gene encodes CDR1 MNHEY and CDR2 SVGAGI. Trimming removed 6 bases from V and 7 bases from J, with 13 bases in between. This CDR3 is CASSSQTGQPQHF. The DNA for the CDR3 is TGTGCCAGCAGCTCCCAAACAGGGCAGCCCCAGCATTTT.

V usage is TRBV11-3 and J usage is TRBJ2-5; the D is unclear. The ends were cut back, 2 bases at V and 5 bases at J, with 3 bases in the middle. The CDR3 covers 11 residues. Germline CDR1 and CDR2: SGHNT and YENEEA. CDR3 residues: CASSLFETQYF. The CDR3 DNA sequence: TGTGCCAGCAGCTTATTTGAGACCCAGTACTTC.